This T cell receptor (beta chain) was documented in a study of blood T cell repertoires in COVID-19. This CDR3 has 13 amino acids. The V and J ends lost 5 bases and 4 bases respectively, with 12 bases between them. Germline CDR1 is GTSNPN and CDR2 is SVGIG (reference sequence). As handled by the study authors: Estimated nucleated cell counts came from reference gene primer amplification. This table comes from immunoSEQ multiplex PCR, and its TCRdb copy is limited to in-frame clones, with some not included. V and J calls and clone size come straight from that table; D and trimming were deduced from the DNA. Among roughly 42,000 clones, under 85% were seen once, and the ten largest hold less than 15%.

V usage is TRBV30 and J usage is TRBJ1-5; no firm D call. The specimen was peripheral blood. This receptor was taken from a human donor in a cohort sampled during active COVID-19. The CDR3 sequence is CAWAPGGNQPQHF. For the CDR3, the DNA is TGTGCCTGGGCCCCGGGAGGTAATCAGCCCCAGCATTTT.